This TCR beta chain was captured in a study of cytomegalovirus exposure and HLA in healthy donors. Whole-study findings and limits: Diagnosis of cytomegalovirus status made by the classifier reportedly showed high specificity and sensitivity. The study put 150 or so TCR beta chains on its list as cytomegalovirus-associated.

As for this clone: The antigen is unknown.

Germline CDR1 is GTSNPN and CDR2 is SVGIG (reference sequence). V was clipped by 1 base and J by 2 bases; unmatched bases: 10. The CDR3 is made up of 17 amino acids. Repertoires were generated with immunoSEQ multiplex PCR, while TCRdb's copy carries only in-frame clones and drops some. The table has some 230,000 clones, 85% to 95% seen once. Sequences were obtained from PBMCs. The chain uses TRBV30 and TRBJ1-4, with 7 bases lining up with TRBD1. This sequence originates from a woman between 18 and 29 years old in good health and CMV-seronegative. The DNA for the CDR3 is TGTGCCTGGAGTGGTAGGGGGACAGCATGGACTAATGAAAAACTGTTTTTT. This sequence encodes CAWSGRGTAWTNEKLFF. The variable domain in full, with the rest retrieved from reference TRBV30 and TRBJ1-4, is SQTIHQWPATLVQPVGSPLSLECTVEGTSNPNLYWYRQAAGRGLQLLFYSVGIGQISSEVPQNLSASRPQDRQFILSSKKLLLSDSGFYLCAWSGRGTAWTNEKLFFGSGTQLSVL.